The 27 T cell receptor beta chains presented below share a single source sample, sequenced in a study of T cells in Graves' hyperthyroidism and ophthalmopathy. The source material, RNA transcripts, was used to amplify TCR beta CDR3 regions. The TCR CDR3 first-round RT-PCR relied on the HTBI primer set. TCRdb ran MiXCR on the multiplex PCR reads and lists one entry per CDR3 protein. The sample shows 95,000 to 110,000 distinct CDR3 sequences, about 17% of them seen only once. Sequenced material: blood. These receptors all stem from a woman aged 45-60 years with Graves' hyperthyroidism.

The CDR3 nucleotides read TGTGCCAGCAGCTTTGGATCCATTGGGGGGGGCTCCTACGAGCAGTACTTC. It is translated as CASSFGSIGGGSYEQYF. The chain combines TRBV11-3 with TRBJ2-7; 7 positions match TRBD2. The CDR3 has 17 residues. CDR1 and CDR2 (germline): SGHNT, YENEEA. V lost 3 bases to trimming and J lost 0 bases; unmatched junction nucleotides: 11.

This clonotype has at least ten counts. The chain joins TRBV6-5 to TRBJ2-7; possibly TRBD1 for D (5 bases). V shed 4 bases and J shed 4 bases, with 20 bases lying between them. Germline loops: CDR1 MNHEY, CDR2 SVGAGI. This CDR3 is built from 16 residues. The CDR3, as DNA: TGTGCCAGCAGTTCTGACAGAGTGGCGAAGGGTTACGAGCAGTACGTC. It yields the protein CASSSDRVAKGYEQYV.

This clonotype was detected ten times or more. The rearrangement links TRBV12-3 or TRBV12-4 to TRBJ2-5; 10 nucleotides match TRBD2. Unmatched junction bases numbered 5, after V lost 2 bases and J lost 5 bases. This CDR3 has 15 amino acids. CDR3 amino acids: CASSLRAGGVETQYF. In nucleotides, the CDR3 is TGTGCCAGCAGTTTACGAGCGGGAGGGGTGGAGACCCAGTACTTC.

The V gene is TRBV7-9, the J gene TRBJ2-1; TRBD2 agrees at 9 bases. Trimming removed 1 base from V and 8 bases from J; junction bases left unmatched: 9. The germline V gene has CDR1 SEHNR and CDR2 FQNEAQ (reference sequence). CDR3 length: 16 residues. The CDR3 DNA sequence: TGTGCCAGCAGCTTAGGGGGCGGGGGGGCCGTATATGAGCAGTTCTTC. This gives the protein CASSLGGGGAVYEQFF.

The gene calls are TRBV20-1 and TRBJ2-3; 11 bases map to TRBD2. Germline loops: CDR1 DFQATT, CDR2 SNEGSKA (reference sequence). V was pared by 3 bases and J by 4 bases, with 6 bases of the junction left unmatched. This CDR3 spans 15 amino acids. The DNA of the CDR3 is TGCAGTGCTAGGAAGCTAGCGGGGGGCGCAGATACGCAGTATTTT. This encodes CSARKLAGGADTQYF.

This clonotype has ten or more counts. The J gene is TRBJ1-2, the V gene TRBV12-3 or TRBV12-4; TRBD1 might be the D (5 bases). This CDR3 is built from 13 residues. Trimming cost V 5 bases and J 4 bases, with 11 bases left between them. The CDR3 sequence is CASSAGHGYGYTF. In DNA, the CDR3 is TGTGCCAGCAGTGCCGGACACGGCTATGGCTACACCTTC.

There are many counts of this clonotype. The CDR3 bases are TGTGCCAGCAGTTTTACAGGGTTAGGGGCCAACGTCCTGACTTTC. It yields the protein CASSFTGLGANVLTF. V and J are TRBV12-3 or TRBV12-4 and TRBJ2-6, with D perhaps TRBD1 (6 bases). This CDR3 contains 15 residues. Trimming took 3 bases from V and 4 from J, leaving 10 bases between them.

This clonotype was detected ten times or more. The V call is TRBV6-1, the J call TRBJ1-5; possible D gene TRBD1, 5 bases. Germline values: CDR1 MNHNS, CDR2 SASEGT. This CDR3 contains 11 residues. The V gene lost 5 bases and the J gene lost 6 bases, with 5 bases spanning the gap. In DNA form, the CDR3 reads TGTGCCAGCAGTACAGGTCAGCCCCAGCATTTT. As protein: CASSTGQPQHF.

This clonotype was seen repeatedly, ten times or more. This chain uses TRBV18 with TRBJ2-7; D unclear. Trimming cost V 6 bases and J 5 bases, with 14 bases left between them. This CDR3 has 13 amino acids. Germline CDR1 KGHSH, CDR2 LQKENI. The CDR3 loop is CASSRHRADEQYF. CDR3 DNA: TGTGCCAGCTCCAGGCACAGAGCAGACGAGCAGTACTTC.

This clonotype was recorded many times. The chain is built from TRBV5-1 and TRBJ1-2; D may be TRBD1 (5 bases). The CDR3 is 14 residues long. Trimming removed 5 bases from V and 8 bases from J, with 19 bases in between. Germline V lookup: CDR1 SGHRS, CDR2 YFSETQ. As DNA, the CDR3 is TGCGCCAGCAGGGACACCGGGAAAGTGTCCGGCTACACCTTC. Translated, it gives CASRDTGKVSGYTF.

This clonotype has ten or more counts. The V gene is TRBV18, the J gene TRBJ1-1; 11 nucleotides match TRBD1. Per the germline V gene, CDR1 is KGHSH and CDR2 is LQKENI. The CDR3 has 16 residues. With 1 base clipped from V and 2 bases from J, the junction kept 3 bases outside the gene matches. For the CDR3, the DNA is TGTGCCAGCTCACCACGCGGACAGGGGGCTAACACTGAAGCTTTCTTT. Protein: CASSPRGQGANTEAFF.

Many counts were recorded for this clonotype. CDR3 amino acids: CSAPQDRNTEAFF. CDR3 nucleotides: TGCAGTGCTCCCCAGGACAGGAACACTGAAGCTTTCTTT. This chain connects TRBV20-1 to TRBJ1-1; D might be TRBD1 (6 bases). The CDR3 totals 13 residues. Germline CDR1 is DFQATT and CDR2 is SNEGSKA (reference sequence). Trimming took off 5 bases at V and 1 base at J, with 11 bases between the two ends.

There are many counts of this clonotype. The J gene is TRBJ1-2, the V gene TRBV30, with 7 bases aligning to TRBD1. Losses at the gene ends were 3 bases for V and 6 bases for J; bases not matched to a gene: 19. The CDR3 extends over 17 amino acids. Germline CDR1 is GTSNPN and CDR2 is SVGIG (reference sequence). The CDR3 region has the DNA TGTGCCTGGAGGGAAAGGGGAGGGGGCGGCCGTCGCAATGGCTACACCTTC. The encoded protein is CAWRERGGGGRRNGYTF.

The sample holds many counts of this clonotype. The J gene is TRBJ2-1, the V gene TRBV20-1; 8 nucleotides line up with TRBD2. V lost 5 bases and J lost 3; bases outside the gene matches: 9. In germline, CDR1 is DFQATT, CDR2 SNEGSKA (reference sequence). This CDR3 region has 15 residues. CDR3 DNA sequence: TGCAGTGCTCAAGTCAGCGGGAGCCTCTACAATGAGCAGTTCTTC. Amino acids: CSAQVSGSLYNEQFF.

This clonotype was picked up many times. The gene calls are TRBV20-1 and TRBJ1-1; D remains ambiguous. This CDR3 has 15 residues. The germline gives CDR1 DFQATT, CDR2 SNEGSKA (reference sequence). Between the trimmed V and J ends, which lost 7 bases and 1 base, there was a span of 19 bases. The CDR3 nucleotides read TGCAGTGTCCGGACGGGATTCTCGCAGAACACTGAAGCTTTCTTT. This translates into CSVRTGFSQNTEAFF.

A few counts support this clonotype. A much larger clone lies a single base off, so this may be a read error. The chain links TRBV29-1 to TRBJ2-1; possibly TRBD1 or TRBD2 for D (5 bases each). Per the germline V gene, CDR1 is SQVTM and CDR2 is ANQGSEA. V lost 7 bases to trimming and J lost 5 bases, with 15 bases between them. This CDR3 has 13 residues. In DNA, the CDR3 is TGCAGCGGGGGGACGGTGGCCCACAATGAGCAGTTCTTC. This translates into CSGGTVAHNEQFF.

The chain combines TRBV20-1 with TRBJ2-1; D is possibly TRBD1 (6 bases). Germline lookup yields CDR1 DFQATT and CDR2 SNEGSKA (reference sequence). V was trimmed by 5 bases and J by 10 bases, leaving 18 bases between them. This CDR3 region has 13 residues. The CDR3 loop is CSAGVQGSDEQFF. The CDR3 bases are TGCAGTGCTGGGGTACAGGGTTCGGACGAGCAGTTCTTC.

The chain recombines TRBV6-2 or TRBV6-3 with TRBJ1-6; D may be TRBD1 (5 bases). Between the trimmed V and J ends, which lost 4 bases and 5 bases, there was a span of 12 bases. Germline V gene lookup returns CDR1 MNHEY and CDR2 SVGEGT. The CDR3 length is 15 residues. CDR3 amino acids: CASSFRESDNSPLHF. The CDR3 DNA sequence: TGTGCCAGCAGTTTCAGGGAATCGGATAATTCACCCCTCCACTTT.

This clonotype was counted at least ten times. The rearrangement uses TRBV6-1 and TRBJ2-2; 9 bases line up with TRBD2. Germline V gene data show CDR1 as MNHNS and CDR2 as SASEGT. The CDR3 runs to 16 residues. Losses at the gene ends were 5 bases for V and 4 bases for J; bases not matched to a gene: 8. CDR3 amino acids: CASSSTGTSLTGELFF. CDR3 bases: TGTGCCAGCAGTTCCACCGGGACTAGCCTCACCGGGGAGCTGTTTTTT.

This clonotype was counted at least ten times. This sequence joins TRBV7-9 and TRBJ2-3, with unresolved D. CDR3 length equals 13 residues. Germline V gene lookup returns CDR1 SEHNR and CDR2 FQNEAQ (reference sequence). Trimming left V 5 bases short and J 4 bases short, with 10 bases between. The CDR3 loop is CASSLLEADTQYF. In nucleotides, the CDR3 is TGTGCCAGCAGCCTATTAGAGGCAGATACGCAGTATTTT.

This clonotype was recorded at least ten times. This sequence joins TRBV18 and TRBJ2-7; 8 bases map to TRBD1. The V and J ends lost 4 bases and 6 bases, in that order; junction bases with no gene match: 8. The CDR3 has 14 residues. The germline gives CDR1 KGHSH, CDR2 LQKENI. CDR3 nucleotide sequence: TGTGCCAGCTCACGAGCCTCGACAGGGGTCGAGCAGTACTTC. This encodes CASSRASTGVEQYF.

CDR3: CASSSLGPLAGVGTGELFF. The CDR3 DNA sequence: TGTGCCAGCAGCTCCTTGGGCCCACTAGCGGGAGTCGGGACCGGGGAGCTGTTTTTT. J is TRBJ2-2 and V is TRBV7-2, with 11 bases fitting TRBD2. The V segment lost 4 bases and the J segment 5 bases; nucleotides outside the gene matches: 15. The germline CDR1 and CDR2 sequences are SGHTA and FQGNSA. The CDR3 length is 19 residues. The whole variable domain, remainder taken from reference TRBV7-2 and TRBJ2-2, is GAGVSQSPSNKVTEKGKDVELRCDPISGHTALYWYRQSLGQGLEFLIYFQGNSAPDKSGLPSDRFSAERTGGSVSTLTIQRTQQEDSAVYLCASSSLGPLAGVGTGELFFGEGSRLTVL.

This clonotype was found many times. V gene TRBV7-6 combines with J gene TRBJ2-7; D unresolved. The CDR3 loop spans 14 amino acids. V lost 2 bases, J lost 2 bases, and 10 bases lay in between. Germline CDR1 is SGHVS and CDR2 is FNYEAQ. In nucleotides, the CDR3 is TGTGCCAGCAGCTTAAGGCAGGCCCCCTACGAGCAGTACTTC. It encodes CASSLRQAPYEQYF.

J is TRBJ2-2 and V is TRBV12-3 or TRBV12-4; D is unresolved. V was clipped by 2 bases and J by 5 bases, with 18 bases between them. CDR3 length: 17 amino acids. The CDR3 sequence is CASSLIEFTDWTGELFF. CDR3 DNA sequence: TGTGCCAGCAGTTTAATCGAGTTCACTGACTGGACCGGGGAGCTGTTTTTT.

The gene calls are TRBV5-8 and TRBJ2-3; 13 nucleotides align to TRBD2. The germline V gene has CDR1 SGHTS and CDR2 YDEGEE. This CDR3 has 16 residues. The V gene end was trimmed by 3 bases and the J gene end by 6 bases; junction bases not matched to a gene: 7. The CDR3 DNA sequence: TGTGCCAGCAGCTCGAGGACTAGCGGGAGAGGGGATACGCAGTATTTT. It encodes CASSSRTSGRGDTQYF.

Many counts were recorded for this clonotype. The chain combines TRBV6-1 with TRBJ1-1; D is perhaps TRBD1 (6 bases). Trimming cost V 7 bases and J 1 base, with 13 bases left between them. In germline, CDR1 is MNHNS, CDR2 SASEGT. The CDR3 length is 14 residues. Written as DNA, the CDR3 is TGTGCCAGCACCTTTTTAGGGGGGAACACTGAAGCTTTCTTT. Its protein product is CASTFLGGNTEAFF.

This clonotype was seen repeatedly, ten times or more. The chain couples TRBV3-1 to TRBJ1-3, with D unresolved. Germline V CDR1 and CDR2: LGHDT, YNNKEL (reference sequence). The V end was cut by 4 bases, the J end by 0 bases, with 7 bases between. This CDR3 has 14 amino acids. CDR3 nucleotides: TGTGCCAGCAGCCGAGGGAGCTCTGGAAACACCATATATTTT. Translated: CASSRGSSGNTIYF.